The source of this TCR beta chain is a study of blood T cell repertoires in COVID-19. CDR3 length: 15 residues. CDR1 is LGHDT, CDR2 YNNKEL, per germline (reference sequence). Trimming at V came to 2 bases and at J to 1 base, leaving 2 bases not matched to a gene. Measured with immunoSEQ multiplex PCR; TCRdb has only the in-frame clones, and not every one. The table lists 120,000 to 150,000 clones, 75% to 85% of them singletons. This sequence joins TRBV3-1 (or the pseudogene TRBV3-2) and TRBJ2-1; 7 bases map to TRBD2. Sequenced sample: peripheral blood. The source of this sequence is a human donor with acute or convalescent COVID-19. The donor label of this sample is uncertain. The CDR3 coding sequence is TGTGCCAGCAGCCAACGGACTAGATCCTACAATGAGCAGTTCTTC. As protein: CASSQRTRSYNEQFF.